The T cell receptor beta chain under discussion was sequenced for a study of blood T cell repertoires in COVID-19. The wider study: PBMCs, B-cell-depleted T cells, or T cells were the source of the cDNA or gDNA that made up the material.

All enrollees were about 18 to 100 years old and from about 25 US areas. Recovered participants had two consecutive negative NP/OP PCR tests, healthcare professional clearance, or symptom resolution. Germline V lookup: CDR1 SGHAT, CDR2 FQNNGV. Trimming pared 0 bases from V and 9 bases from J, leaving 10 bases between. The CDR3 contains 13 residues. Per the study methods: Quantification of nucleated cells was approximated via reference gene primer amplification. Produced via immunoSEQ multiplex PCR; TCRdb's table is partial and in-frame only. Clonal size and the V and J genes are those of that table, whereas D and trimming came from the DNA. The top ten hold about 8% of the sample, which has 150,000 to 200,000 clones, around 84% seen once.

Sequencing was done on a sample of PBMCs or T cells enriched from blood (not recorded which). V is TRBV11-2 and J is TRBJ2-3; D is uncertain. The clonotype originates from a woman in her forties or fifties who had recovered from COVID-19. The CDR3 nucleotides are TGTGCCAGCAGCTTAGATGGGCCCATAACGCAGTATTTT. The encoded protein is CASSLDGPITQYF.